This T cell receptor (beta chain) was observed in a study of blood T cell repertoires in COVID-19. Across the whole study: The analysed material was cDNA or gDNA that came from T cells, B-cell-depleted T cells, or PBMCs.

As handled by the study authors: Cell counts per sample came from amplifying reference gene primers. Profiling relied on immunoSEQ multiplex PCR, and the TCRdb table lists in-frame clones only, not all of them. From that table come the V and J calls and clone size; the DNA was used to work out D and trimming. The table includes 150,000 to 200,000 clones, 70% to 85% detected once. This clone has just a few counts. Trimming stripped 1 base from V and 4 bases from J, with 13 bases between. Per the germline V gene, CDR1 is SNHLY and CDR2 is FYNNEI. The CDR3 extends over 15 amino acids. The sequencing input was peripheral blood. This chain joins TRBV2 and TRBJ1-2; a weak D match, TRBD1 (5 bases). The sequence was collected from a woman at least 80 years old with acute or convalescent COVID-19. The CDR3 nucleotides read TGTGCCAGCAGTGAAGGGGGGGGAATGGGCTATGGCTACACCTTC. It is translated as CASSEGGGMGYGYTF.